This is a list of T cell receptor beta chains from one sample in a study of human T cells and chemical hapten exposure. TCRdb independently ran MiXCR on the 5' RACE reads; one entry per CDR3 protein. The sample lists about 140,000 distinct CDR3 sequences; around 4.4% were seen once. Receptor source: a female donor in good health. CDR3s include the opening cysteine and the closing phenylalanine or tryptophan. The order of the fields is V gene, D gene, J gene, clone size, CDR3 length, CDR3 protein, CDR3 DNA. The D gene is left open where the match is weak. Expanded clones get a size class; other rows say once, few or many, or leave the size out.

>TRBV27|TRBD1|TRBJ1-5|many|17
CASSLTIGTAGNQPQHF
TGTGCCAGCAGTTTAACAATCGGGACAGCCGGCAATCAGCCCCAGCATTTT
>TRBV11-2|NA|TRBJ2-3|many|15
CASSLVTASTDTQYF
TGTGCCAGCAGCTTAGTGACCGCCAGCACAGATACGCAGTATTTT
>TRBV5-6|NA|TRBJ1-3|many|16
CASSPTGSLLGNTIYF
TGTGCCAGCAGCCCGACAGGATCCCTCTTGGGAAACACCATATATTTT
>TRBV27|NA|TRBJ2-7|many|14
CASSLGTPRDEQYF
TGTGCCAGCAGTTTAGGTACCCCTAGAGACGAGCAGTACTTC
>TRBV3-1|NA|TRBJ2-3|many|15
CASSQDPRSTDTQYF
TGTGCCAGCAGCCAAGATCCCCGGTCCACAGATACGCAGTATTTT
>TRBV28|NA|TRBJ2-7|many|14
CASDDSSSGYEQYF
TGTGCCAGCGACGACAGTTCCTCGGGCTACGAGCAGTACTTC
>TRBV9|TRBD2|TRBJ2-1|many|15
CASSSLAGIYNEQFF
TGTGCCAGCAGCTCTCTAGCGGGGATCTACAATGAGCAGTTCTTC
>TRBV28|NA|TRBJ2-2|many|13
CASGRANTGELFF
TGTGCCAGCGGTCGGGCGAACACCGGGGAGCTGTTTTTT
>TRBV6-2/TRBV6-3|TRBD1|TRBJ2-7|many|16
CASSYPGGSSVYEQYF
TGTGCCAGCAGTTACCCAGGGGGTTCCTCGGTCTACGAGCAGTACTTC
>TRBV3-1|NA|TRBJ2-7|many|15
CASSQVTGSSYEQYF
TGTGCCAGCAGCCAAGTTACAGGGAGCTCCTACGAGCAGTACTTC
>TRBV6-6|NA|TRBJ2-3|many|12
CASSYSIDTQYF
TGTGCCAGCAGTTACTCGATAGATACGCAGTATTTT
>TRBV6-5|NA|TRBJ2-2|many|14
CASSYVAGNGELFF
TGTGCCAGCAGTTACGTCGCGGGGAACGGGGAGCTGTTTTTT
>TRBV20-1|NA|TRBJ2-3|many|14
CSARDPRMKDTQYF
TGCAGTGCTAGAGATCCCCGCATGAAAGATACGCAGTATTTT
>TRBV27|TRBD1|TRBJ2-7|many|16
CASSLGPGTEIYEQYF
TGTGCCAGCAGTTTGGGGCCCGGGACAGAAATATACGAGCAGTACTTC
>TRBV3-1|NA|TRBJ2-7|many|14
CASSQGYRAGEQYF
TGTGCCAGCAGCCAAGGGTACAGGGCCGGGGAGCAGTACTTC
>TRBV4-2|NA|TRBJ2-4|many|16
CASSQNIDYAKNIQYF
TGTGCCAGCAGCCAGAATATAGACTACGCCAAAAACATTCAGTACTTC
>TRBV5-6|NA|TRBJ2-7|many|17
CASSRKGTGSRSYEQYF
TGTGCCAGCAGCCGAAAAGGGACCGGGAGTCGCTCCTACGAGCAGTACTTC
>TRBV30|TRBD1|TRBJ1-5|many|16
CASPTPGQGDNQPQHF
TGTGCCTCCCCAACCCCGGGACAGGGTGATAATCAGCCCCAGCATTTT
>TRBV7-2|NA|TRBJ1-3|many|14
CASSSAGVGGTIYF
TGTGCCAGCAGCTCCGCGGGGGTAGGGGGGACCATATATTTT
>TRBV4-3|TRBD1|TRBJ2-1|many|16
CASSQDTGADYNEQFF
TGCGCCAGCAGCCAAGACACAGGGGCGGACTACAATGAGCAGTTCTTC
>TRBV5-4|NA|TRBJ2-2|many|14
CASSSFWGAGELFF
TGTGCCAGCAGCTCGTTTTGGGGGGCCGGGGAGCTGTTTTTT
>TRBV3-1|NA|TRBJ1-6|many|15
CASSQVRLSNSPLHF
TGTGCCAGCAGCCAAGTAAGGCTGAGCAATTCACCCCTCCACTTT
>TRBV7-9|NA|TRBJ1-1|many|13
CASSQKMNTEAFF
TGTGCCAGCAGCCAGAAGATGAACACTGAAGCTTTCTTT
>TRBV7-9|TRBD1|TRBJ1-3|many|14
CASSRQGAGNTIYF
TGTGCCAGCAGCCGACAGGGGGCTGGAAACACCATATATTTT
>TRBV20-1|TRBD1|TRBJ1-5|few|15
CSASLWDSLLQPQHF
TGCAGTGCTAGCTTATGGGACAGTCTTTTACAGCCCCAGCATTTT
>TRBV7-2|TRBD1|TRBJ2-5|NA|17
CASSPGSGTGYQETQYF
TGTGCCAGCAGCCCGGGCTCCGGGACAGGTTACCAAGAGACCCAGTACTTC
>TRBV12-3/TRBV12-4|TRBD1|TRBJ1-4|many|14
CASNYQGAGEKLFF
TGTGCCAGCAATTATCAGGGGGCTGGTGAAAAACTGTTTTTT
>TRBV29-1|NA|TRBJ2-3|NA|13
CSVAVGSTDTQYF
TGCAGCGTTGCGGTGGGAAGCACAGATACGCAGTATTTT
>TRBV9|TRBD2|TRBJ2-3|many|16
CASSEIAGGITDTQYF
TGTGCCAGCAGCGAAATAGCGGGGGGAATCACAGATACGCAGTATTTT
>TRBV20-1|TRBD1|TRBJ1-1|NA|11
CSASRTGEAFF
TGCAGTGCTAGCCGGACAGGAGAAGCTTTCTTT
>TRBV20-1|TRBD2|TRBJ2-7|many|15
CSATRASGTSDEQYF
TGCAGTGCTACCCGGGCCTCCGGGACTAGCGACGAGCAGTACTTC
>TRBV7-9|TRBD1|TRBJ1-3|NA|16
CASSLLAGGSGNTIYF
TGTGCCAGCAGCCTACTGGCAGGGGGGTCAGGAAACACCATATATTTT
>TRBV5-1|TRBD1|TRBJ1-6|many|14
CASSWTGSDSPLHF
TGCGCCAGCAGCTGGACAGGGTCGGATTCACCCCTCCACTTT
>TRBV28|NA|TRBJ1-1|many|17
CASSLYPGTGMNTEAFF
TGTGCCAGCAGTTTATACCCCGGGACGGGGATGAACACTGAAGCTTTCTTT
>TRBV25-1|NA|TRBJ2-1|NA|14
CASTSGSTYNEQFF
TGTGCCAGCACCTCTGGCAGTACCTACAATGAGCAGTTCTTC
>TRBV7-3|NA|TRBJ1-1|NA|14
CASSLGGPGTEAFF
TGTGCCAGCAGCTTGGGGGGCCCGGGCACTGAAGCTTTCTTT
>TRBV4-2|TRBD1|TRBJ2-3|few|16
CASSQRPGQGTDTQYF
TGTGCCAGCAGCCAGAGACCGGGACAGGGGACAGATACGCAGTATTTT
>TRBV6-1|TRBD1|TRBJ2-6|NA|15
CASSNDRVGANVLTF
TGTGCCAGCAGTAACGACAGGGTTGGGGCCAACGTCCTGACTTTC
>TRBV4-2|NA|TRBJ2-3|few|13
CASSPSFTDTQYF
TGTGCCAGCAGCCCGTCTTTCACAGATACGCAGTATTTT
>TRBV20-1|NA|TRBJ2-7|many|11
CSAPLGAEQYF
TGCAGTGCCCCCTTGGGGGCCGAGCAGTACTTC
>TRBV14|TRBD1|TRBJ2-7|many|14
CASSQARDRDEQYF
TGTGCCAGCAGCCAGGCGCGGGACAGGGACGAGCAGTACTTC
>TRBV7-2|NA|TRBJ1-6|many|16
CASSLESQQWVSPLHF
TGTGCCAGCAGCTTAGAGTCGCAACAGTGGGTTTCACCCCTCCACTTT
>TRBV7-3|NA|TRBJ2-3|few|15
CASSPTDWYTDTQYF
TGTGCCAGCAGCCCGACCGACTGGTACACAGATACGCAGTATTTT
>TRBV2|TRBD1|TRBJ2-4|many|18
CASSDLPQTGEAKNIQYF
TGTGCCAGCAGTGACCTCCCTCAGACAGGGGAGGCCAAAAACATTCAGTACTTC
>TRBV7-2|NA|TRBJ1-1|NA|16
CASSVDRFQRGTEAFF
TGTGCCAGCAGCGTTGACAGGTTCCAACGCGGCACTGAAGCTTTCTTT
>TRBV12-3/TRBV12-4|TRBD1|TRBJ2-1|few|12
CASSCGTGVGAF
TGTGCCAGCAGTTGTGGAACAGGGGTGGGTGCCTTC
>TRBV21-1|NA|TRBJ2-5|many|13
CASSIRSQETQYF
TGTGCCAGCAGCATTAGGTCACAAGAGACCCAGTACTTC
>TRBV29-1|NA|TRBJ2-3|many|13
CSVGVGLEGARYF
TGCAGCGTCGGAGTTGGACTAGAGGGGGCCCGGTATTTT